This TCR beta chain stems from a study of blood T cell repertoires in COVID-19. The CDR3 loop spans 13 amino acids. With V trimmed by 2 bases and J by 3 bases, 0 bases remained unmatched. The germline gives CDR1 MDHEN, CDR2 SYDVKM. Authors' methods: Scientists estimated how many nucleated cells there were by amplifying reference gene primers. Generated by immunoSEQ multiplex PCR, the TCRdb table keeps only in-frame clones and is missing some. That table supplies the V and J calls and clone size; D and trimming were determined from the DNA. The table lists about 180,000 clones, over 65% of them singletons.

The sample taken for sequencing was peripheral blood. This receptor was taken from a person between 65 and 79 years old with COVID-19, enrolled during active disease. This chain uses TRBV28 with TRBJ2-5, with 7 bases that match TRBD2. CDR3 sequence reads: CASSLSGEETQYF. Written as DNA, the CDR3 is TGTGCCAGCAGTTTAAGCGGGGAAGAGACCCAGTACTTC.